This T cell receptor beta chain appears in the sequencing data of a study of T cells in Graves' hyperthyroidism and ophthalmopathy. TCR beta CDR3 regions were amplified from RNA transcripts. Using the HTBI primer set, a first-round RT-PCR was run on the TCR CDR3. TCRdb called the multiplex PCR reads again in MiXCR, with one record for every CDR3 protein. The data contain over 450,000 distinct CDR3 sequences, roughly 15% of them singletons. Germline CDR1 and CDR2: SGHKS and YYEKEE (reference sequence). V lost 0 bases, J lost 1 base, and 8 bases lay in between. This CDR3 is 16 amino acids long. A few counts support this clonotype.

This chain uses TRBV5-5 with TRBJ2-6; no reliable D call. The receptor was isolated from a woman between 18 and 29 years old with Graves' ophthalmopathy. The sequenced sample consisted of blood. CDR3 sequence reads: CASSLAIISGANVLTF. CDR3 coding DNA: TGTGCCAGCAGCTTGGCTATTATTTCTGGGGCCAACGTCCTGACTTTC.